This is a list of T cell receptor beta chains from one sample in a study of T cell changes during pregnancy in multiple sclerosis. Method: immunoSEQ multiplex PCR; TCRdb's copy keeps in-frame clones and lacks some. This sample has 70,000 or so clones, with about 92% found just once. The starting material was peripheral blood, obtained in the third trimester of pregnancy. These receptor sequences come from a female donor in good health, enrolled as a control in a pregnancy study. Each CDR3 is given with its conserved first and last residue. Each record gives: CDR3 protein, CDR3 DNA, D gene, J gene, CDR3 length, clone size, V gene. D genes are given only for firm matches. Rows may omit the clone size; those that give it use once, few, many or a size class.

CDR3aa: CASRPGQLRNTEAFF; CDR3nt: TGTGCCAGCAGGCCAGGACAGTTAAGGAACACTGAAGCTTTCTTT; d_gene: NA; j_gene: TRBJ1-1; len: 15; abundance: NA; v_gene: TRBV25-1
CDR3aa: CASRRGGRDQETQYF; CDR3nt: TGTGCCAGCAGGAGGGGGGGGAGGGATCAAGAGACCCAGTACTTC; d_gene: NA; j_gene: TRBJ2-5; len: 15; abundance: NA; v_gene: TRBV6-1
CDR3aa: CASKGSGYNEQFF; CDR3nt: TGTGCCAGCAAAGGTAGCGGATACAATGAGCAGTTCTTC; d_gene: NA; j_gene: TRBJ2-1; len: 13; abundance: NA; v_gene: TRBV11-2
CDR3aa: CASSRGGDYNEQFF; CDR3nt: TGCGCCAGCAGCCGCGGGGGGGACTACAATGAGCAGTTCTTC; d_gene: TRBD2; j_gene: TRBJ2-1; len: 14; abundance: few; v_gene: TRBV5-1
CDR3aa: CASRSTVGGYTF; CDR3nt: TGTGCCAGCAGGTCCACAGTCGGCGGCTACACCTTC; d_gene: NA; j_gene: TRBJ1-2; len: 12; abundance: few; v_gene: TRBV6-5
CDR3aa: CASSFSLTTDTQYF; CDR3nt: TGTGCCAGCAGCTTTAGCCTCACCACAGATACGCAGTATTTT; d_gene: NA; j_gene: TRBJ2-3; len: 14; abundance: NA; v_gene: TRBV7-9
CDR3aa: CASSYSTAGGSYEQYF; CDR3nt: TGTGCCAGCAGTTACTCGACCGCAGGGGGCTCCTACGAGCAGTACTTC; d_gene: TRBD1; j_gene: TRBJ2-7; len: 16; abundance: NA; v_gene: TRBV6-5
CDR3aa: CASSPTPGQGPYNEQFF; CDR3nt: TGCGCCAGCAGCCCAACTCCGGGACAGGGGCCCTACAATGAGCAGTTCTTC; d_gene: TRBD1; j_gene: TRBJ2-1; len: 17; abundance: NA; v_gene: TRBV4-3
CDR3aa: CARGLYGGGYTF; CDR3nt: TGTGCCAGGGGCCTTTATGGGGGCGGCTACACCTTC; d_gene: NA; j_gene: TRBJ1-2; len: 12; abundance: NA; v_gene: TRBV2
CDR3aa: CATSRVTGFTDTQYF; CDR3nt: TGTGCCACCAGCAGAGTAACGGGTTTCACAGATACGCAGTATTTT; d_gene: NA; j_gene: TRBJ2-3; len: 15; abundance: NA; v_gene: TRBV15
CDR3aa: CASTDTSVGSYEQYF; CDR3nt: TGTGCCAGCACCGATACTAGCGTCGGCTCCTACGAGCAGTACTTC; d_gene: TRBD2; j_gene: TRBJ2-7; len: 15; abundance: NA; v_gene: TRBV27
CDR3aa: CASSPEANEQFF; CDR3nt: TGTGCCAGCAGTCCGGAGGCGAATGAGCAGTTCTTC; d_gene: NA; j_gene: TRBJ2-1; len: 12; abundance: NA; v_gene: TRBV7-9
CDR3aa: CASCLAVSYNEQFF; CDR3nt: TGTGCCAGCTGCTTAGCGGTGTCCTACAATGAGCAGTTCTTC; d_gene: NA; j_gene: TRBJ2-1; len: 14; abundance: once; v_gene: TRBV2
CDR3aa: CASSPNRTRTFF; CDR3nt: TGTGCCAGCAGCCCAAATCGGACTCGGACTTTCTTT; d_gene: NA; j_gene: TRBJ1-1; len: 12; abundance: NA; v_gene: TRBV7-3
CDR3aa: CASTWGPNTEAFF; CDR3nt: TGTGCCAGTACCTGGGGGCCCAACACTGAAGCTTTCTTT; d_gene: NA; j_gene: TRBJ1-1; len: 13; abundance: NA; v_gene: TRBV19
CDR3aa: CAAMEGPTHTGELFF; CDR3nt: TGTGCCGCGATGGAGGGCCCTACCCACACCGGGGAGCTGTTTTTT; d_gene: NA; j_gene: TRBJ2-2; len: 15; abundance: NA; v_gene: TRBV6-5
CDR3aa: CASSPGGGLNEQFF; CDR3nt: TGTGCCAGCAGCCCAGGGGGCGGGCTGAATGAGCAGTTCTTC; d_gene: TRBD1; j_gene: TRBJ2-1; len: 14; abundance: NA; v_gene: TRBV7-9
CDR3aa: CASSAAGTGGRYEQYF; CDR3nt: TGCGCCAGCAGCGCAGCCGGGACAGGGGGCAGGTACGAGCAGTACTTC; d_gene: TRBD1; j_gene: TRBJ2-7; len: 16; abundance: NA; v_gene: TRBV4-1
CDR3aa: CASSATSGGYNEQFF; CDR3nt: TGTGCCAGCAGCGCAACTAGCGGGGGTTACAATGAGCAGTTCTTC; d_gene: TRBD2; j_gene: TRBJ2-1; len: 15; abundance: NA; v_gene: TRBV9
CDR3aa: CASSLGRGESGNTIYF; CDR3nt: TGCGCCAGCAGCTTGGGCAGGGGTGAGTCTGGAAACACCATATATTTT; d_gene: NA; j_gene: TRBJ1-3; len: 16; abundance: NA; v_gene: TRBV5-1
CDR3aa: CASSGRTEAFF; CDR3nt: TGTGCCAGCAGTGGGAGGACTGAAGCTTTCTTT; d_gene: NA; j_gene: TRBJ1-1; len: 11; abundance: NA; v_gene: TRBV25-1
CDR3aa: CASSLASGLGKLFF; CDR3nt: TGTGCCAGTAGTTTGGCTAGCGGCCTGGGGAAGCTGTTTTTT; d_gene: TRBD2; j_gene: TRBJ2-2; len: 14; abundance: once; v_gene: TRBV19
CDR3aa: CASSLEPAGSSNEQFF; CDR3nt: TGTGCCAGCAGCTTAGAACCAGCGGGATCGAGTAATGAGCAGTTCTTC; d_gene: TRBD2; j_gene: TRBJ2-1; len: 16; abundance: NA; v_gene: TRBV13